What follows is one TCR beta chain and its context. Trimming at V came to 1 base and at J to 2 bases, leaving 8 bases not matched to a gene. This CDR3 region has 17 residues. This table comes from immunoSEQ multiplex PCR, and its TCRdb copy is limited to in-frame clones, with some not included. Among about 15,000 clones, about 66% were seen once, and the ten largest hold roughly 30%. The data are from a study of T cells in tumors after PD-1 blockade. The chain joins TRBV5-3 to TRBJ2-7; 11 positions agree with TRBD1. TRBV5-3 is marked as an open reading frame, function uncertain. The receptor was isolated from a human donor with cutaneous squamous cell carcinoma. The sequenced sample was tumor tissue, obtained after anti-PD-1 treatment. In nucleotides, the CDR3 is TGTGCCAGAAGCTTGCACAGTGCGGGACAGGGGGCCTACGAGCAGTACTTC. Translated, it gives CARSLHSAGQGAYEQYF.